Included here is one T cell receptor beta chain sequence, with context. The data derive from a study of cytomegalovirus exposure and HLA in healthy donors. The PCR employed 60 Vbeta primers together with 13 Jbeta primers. Authors' data handling: Counted up in a later analysis, unique TCR beta chains came to approximately 83 million, with around 11 million shared. The protocol was immunoSEQ multiplex PCR, while the TCRdb copy is restricted to in-frame clones and leaves out a portion. From that table come the V and J calls and clone size; the DNA was used to work out D and trimming. The sample has more than 45,000 clones, around 70% seen once; the top ten hold just under 20%. The V gene end was trimmed by 4 bases and the J gene end by 5 bases; junction bases not matched to a gene: 14. This CDR3 region has 17 residues. Germline values: CDR1 SGHDT, CDR2 YYEEEE.

This clonotype was sampled from a woman in her fifties or sixties in good health and CMV-seropositive. V and J are TRBV5-6 and TRBJ2-5; TRBD1 matches 10 bases. Material for sequencing was PBMCs. The CDR3 coding sequence is TGTGCCAGCAGCACCGACTATGTGACAGGGGGCTTGGAGACCCAGTACTTC. Its translation: CASSTDYVTGGLETQYF.